Listed below are T cell receptor beta chains from one sample, sequenced in a study of graft-versus-host responses after intestinal transplantation. Measured with immunoSEQ multiplex PCR; TCRdb has only the in-frame clones, and not every one. Of 15,000 to 20,000 clones listed, about 40% are singletons. The source material was alloreactive CD4+ T cells from a mixed lymphocyte reaction culture, sampled before transplantation. Every receptor here comes from a human patient who was an organ donor for intestinal transplantation. Each CDR3 is given with its conserved first and last residue. The D gene is left open where the match is weak. Size is omitted from some rows. Given values are once, few, many or a class for expanded clones.

V: TRBV29-1
size: NA
J: TRBJ2-5
D: NA
CDR3: CSVGGSPTQYF
DNA: TGCAGCGTTGGGGGGTCGCCGACCCAGTACTTC

V: TRBV7-9
size: NA
J: TRBJ1-4
D: NA
CDR3: CASSLVGNEKLFF
DNA: TGTGCCAGCAGCTTAGTGGGTAATGAAAAACTGTTTTTT

V: TRBV5-4
size: medium-sized
J: TRBJ2-3
D: NA
CDR3: CASSLVTGTDTQYF
DNA: TGTGCCAGCAGCTTGGTAACAGGCACAGATACGCAGTATTTT

V: TRBV9
size: NA
J: TRBJ2-3
D: TRBD2
CDR3: CASSPTSGRANTDTQYF
DNA: TGTGCCAGCAGCCCAACTAGCGGGAGGGCCAACACAGATACGCAGTATTTT

V: TRBV11-2
size: NA
J: TRBJ2-3
D: NA
CDR3: CASSLGPFTDTQYF
DNA: TGTGCCAGCAGCTTAGGTCCCTTCACAGATACGCAGTATTTT

V: TRBV23-1
size: NA
J: TRBJ1-4
D: NA
CDR3: CASSQSSEEKLFF
DNA: TGCGCCAGCAGTCAATCATCAGAGGAAAAACTGTTTTTT

V: TRBV20-1
size: NA
J: TRBJ1-2
D: NA
CDR3: CSARLIKGYTF
DNA: TGCAGTGCTAGGCTCATAAAGGGCTACACCTTC

V: TRBV4-3
size: NA
J: TRBJ2-7
D: NA
CDR3: CASSQEETGPYEQYF
DNA: TGCGCCAGCAGCCAAGAAGAGACAGGCCCCTACGAGCAGTACTTC

V: TRBV4-2
size: NA
J: TRBJ2-7
D: TRBD2
CDR3: CASSQGTSGYEQYF
DNA: TGTGCCAGCAGCCAAGGGACTAGCGGCTACGAGCAGTACTTC

V: TRBV20-1
size: NA
J: TRBJ2-3
D: NA
CDR3: CSARLADTQYF
DNA: TGCAGTGCTAGATTAGCAGATACGCAGTATTTT

V: TRBV6-5
size: NA
J: TRBJ2-7
D: NA
CDR3: CASNPWAGSYEQYF
DNA: TGTGCCAGCAACCCTTGGGCAGGGTCCTACGAGCAGTACTTC

V: TRBV5-1
size: few
J: TRBJ2-2
D: NA
CDR3: CASSLAGGGTGTGELFF
DNA: TGCGCCAGCAGCTTGGCCGGTGGAGGGACGGGAACCGGGGAGCTGTTTTTT

V: TRBV5-1
size: few
J: TRBJ2-3
D: NA
CDR3: CASSLVWVGAAGQSTDTQYF
DNA: TGCGCCAGCAGCTTGGTTTGGGTCGGTGCGGCGGGCCAAAGCACAGATACGCAGTATTTT

V: TRBV4-1
size: few
J: TRBJ2-5
D: NA
CDR3: CASSQVDREGAQYF
DNA: TGCGCCAGCAGCCAAGTGGACAGGGAGGGAGCCCAGTACTTC

V: TRBV25-1
size: NA
J: TRBJ2-1
D: NA
CDR3: CASSEQGGAPGEQFF
DNA: TGTGCCAGCAGTGAACAGGGGGGAGCGCCAGGTGAGCAGTTCTTC

V: TRBV7-3
size: few
J: TRBJ2-5
D: TRBD1
CDR3: CASSRDREETQYF
DNA: TGTGCCAGCAGCAGGGACAGGGAAGAGACCCAGTACTTC

V: TRBV11-3
size: NA
J: TRBJ2-3
D: TRBD2
CDR3: CASSSGTSGSSTQYF
DNA: TGTGCCAGCAGCTCCGGGACTAGCGGGAGTTCTACGCAGTATTTT

V: TRBV28
size: NA
J: TRBJ1-2
D: NA
CDR3: CASRAVEYGYTF
DNA: TGTGCCAGCAGGGCGGTGGAATATGGCTACACCTTC

V: TRBV30
size: NA
J: TRBJ2-3
D: TRBD1
CDR3: CAWSWAGGGTDTQYF
DNA: TGTGCCTGGAGCTGGGCAGGGGGCGGCACAGATACGCAGTATTTT

V: TRBV6-1
size: NA
J: TRBJ2-4
D: NA
CDR3: CASSPGGQQNIQYF
DNA: TGTGCCAGCAGTCCCGGGGGACAGCAAAACATTCAGTACTTC

V: TRBV2
size: NA
J: TRBJ2-3
D: NA
CDR3: CASSETGVRTDTQYF
DNA: TGTGCCAGCAGTGAAACGGGAGTAAGAACAGATACGCAGTATTTT

V: TRBV9
size: NA
J: TRBJ2-2
D: NA
CDR3: CASRPAGAAGELFF
DNA: TGTGCCAGCAGGCCGGCGGGGGCGGCCGGGGAGCTGTTTTTT

V: TRBV7-3
size: NA
J: TRBJ2-1
D: TRBD1
CDR3: CASSSTGTGVYAEQFF
DNA: TGTGCCAGCAGCTCAACCGGGACAGGGGTGTATGCTGAGCAGTTCTTC

V: TRBV29-1
size: few
J: TRBJ2-1
D: NA
CDR3: CSVEDARSRIRDFF
DNA: TGCAGCGTTGAAGATGCTCGTTCCCGGATCCGAGATTTCTTC

V: TRBV2
size: few
J: TRBJ2-5
D: TRBD2
CDR3: CASKRAGIQETQYF
DNA: TGTGCCAGCAAAAGAGCGGGAATACAAGAGACCCAGTACTTC

V: TRBV4-3
size: NA
J: TRBJ2-5
D: NA
CDR3: CASSQGLLATQYF
DNA: TGCGCCAGCAGCCAGGGGCTTTTAGCGACCCAGTACTTC

V: TRBV27
size: NA
J: TRBJ2-3
D: NA
CDR3: CASSIRVASTDTQYF
DNA: TGTGCCAGCAGCATCAGGGTTGCTAGCACAGATACGCAGTATTTT

V: TRBV5-4
size: few
J: TRBJ1-1
D: NA
CDR3: CASSSYVWEGTEAFF
DNA: TGTGCCAGCAGCTCTTACGTATGGGAGGGGACTGAAGCTTTCTTT

V: TRBV2
size: NA
J: TRBJ2-1
D: TRBD2
CDR3: CASSDLGTSLDNEQFF
DNA: TGTGCCAGCAGTGATCTTGGGACTAGTTTGGACAATGAGCAGTTCTTC

V: TRBV4-2
size: NA
J: TRBJ2-5
D: NA
CDR3: CASSRDWIQETQYF
DNA: TGTGCCAGCAGCCGCGACTGGATCCAAGAGACCCAGTACTTC

V: TRBV29-1
size: NA
J: TRBJ1-1
D: NA
CDR3: CSVVGTNTEAFF
DNA: TGCAGCGTTGTAGGCACGAACACTGAAGCTTTCTTT

V: TRBV5-1
size: medium-sized
J: TRBJ1-5
D: TRBD1
CDR3: CASSLTGGNQPQHF
DNA: TGCGCCAGCAGCTTGACAGGGGGCAATCAGCCCCAGCATTTT

V: TRBV6-6
size: NA
J: TRBJ1-4
D: NA
CDR3: CASSYRRGEKLFF
DNA: TGTGCCAGCAGTTATCGGAGAGGGGAAAAACTGTTTTTT

V: TRBV10-3
size: once
J: TRBJ2-3
D: TRBD2
CDR3: CAISDRAGAADTQYF
DNA: TGTGCCATCAGTGATCGAGCGGGAGCGGCAGATACGCAGTATTTT

V: TRBV9
size: NA
J: TRBJ2-1
D: TRBD2
CDR3: CASSVGGAYNEQFF
DNA: TGTGCCAGCAGCGTTGGGGGGGCCTACAATGAGCAGTTCTTC

V: TRBV28
size: NA
J: TRBJ1-5
D: NA
CDR3: CASSLYGGAFNQPQHF
DNA: TGTGCCAGCAGTTTATACGGGGGGGCTTTCAATCAGCCCCAGCATTTT

V: TRBV5-1
size: NA
J: TRBJ1-2
D: TRBD1
CDR3: CASSLWSGTGLYGYTF
DNA: TGCGCCAGCAGCTTGTGGTCTGGGACAGGGCTCTATGGCTACACCTTC

V: TRBV19
size: medium-sized
J: TRBJ1-1
D: NA
CDR3: CASRTGWNTEAFF
DNA: TGTGCCAGTAGGACAGGTTGGAACACTGAAGCTTTCTTT

V: TRBV7-8
size: few
J: TRBJ2-3
D: NA
CDR3: CASSFLSAADTQYF
DNA: TGTGCCAGCAGCTTCCTTAGCGCTGCAGATACGCAGTATTTT

V: TRBV5-4
size: NA
J: TRBJ2-2
D: TRBD1
CDR3: CASSPTGQTIYAGELFF
DNA: TGTGCCAGCAGCCCTACGGGACAGACTATATACGCCGGGGAGCTGTTTTTT

V: TRBV19
size: few
J: TRBJ2-5
D: NA
CDR3: CASRTTVQETQYF
DNA: TGTGCCAGTAGGACAACAGTCCAAGAGACCCAGTACTTC

V: TRBV18
size: NA
J: TRBJ2-1
D: TRBD2
CDR3: CASSPLPSGSKNEQFF
DNA: TGTGCCAGCTCACCATTGCCTAGCGGGAGTAAAAATGAGCAGTTCTTC

V: TRBV7-9
size: NA
J: TRBJ2-2
D: TRBD1
CDR3: CASSLAGTGITGELFF
DNA: TGTGCCAGCAGCTTAGCCGGGACAGGGATAACCGGGGAGCTGTTTTTT

V: TRBV21-1
size: few
J: TRBJ2-1
D: NA
CDR3: CASSKSPPQRRAHEQFF
DNA: TGTGCCAGCAGCAAAAGCCCTCCCCAGCGACGCGCACATGAGCAGTTCTTC

V: TRBV7-6
size: NA
J: TRBJ1-2
D: NA
CDR3: CASSFSGREGYTF
DNA: TGTGCCAGCAGCTTTAGTGGGCGAGAGGGCTACACCTTC

V: TRBV4-3
size: few
J: TRBJ2-3
D: NA
CDR3: CASSQALENTQYF
DNA: TGCGCCAGCAGCCAGGCACTAGAGAATACGCAGTATTTT

V: TRBV9
size: NA
J: TRBJ2-3
D: NA
CDR3: CASSVSSPPDTQYF
DNA: TGTGCCAGCAGCGTCAGTAGCCCGCCAGATACGCAGTATTTT

V: TRBV5-4
size: NA
J: TRBJ2-5
D: NA
CDR3: CASSSLVQETQYF
DNA: TGTGCCAGCAGCTCACTAGTCCAAGAGACCCAGTACTTC

V: TRBV19
size: NA
J: TRBJ2-1
D: NA
CDR3: CASGRHPGAYNEQFF
DNA: TGTGCCAGTGGTCGCCATCCGGGAGCCTACAATGAGCAGTTCTTC

V: TRBV7-9
size: few
J: TRBJ2-3
D: NA
CDR3: CASSQRTGTDTQYF
DNA: TGTGCCAGCAGCCAAAGGACAGGCACAGATACGCAGTATTTT

V: TRBV30
size: NA
J: TRBJ1-4
D: NA
CDR3: CAWSVQSNEKLFF
DNA: TGTGCCTGGAGTGTACAGTCTAATGAAAAACTGTTTTTT

V: TRBV30
size: NA
J: TRBJ2-5
D: TRBD2
CDR3: CAWSTGLGGETQYF
DNA: TGTGCCTGGAGTACGGGACTAGGGGGGGAGACCCAGTACTTC

V: TRBV28
size: NA
J: TRBJ2-5
D: NA
CDR3: CASSSGLSRETQYF
DNA: TGTGCCAGCAGTTCAGGTCTTAGTAGGGAGACCCAGTACTTC